This T cell receptor beta chain was sequenced during a study of blood T cell repertoires in COVID-19. Profiling relied on immunoSEQ multiplex PCR, and the TCRdb table lists in-frame clones only, not all of them. The sample has roughly 300,000 clones, about 85% seen once. V was cut by 4 bases and J by 10 bases, with 20 bases left in between. CDR3 length: 14 residues. Per the germline V gene, CDR1 is SGHRS and CDR2 is YFSETQ. The sequence came from a woman aged 45-65 years who had recovered from COVID-19. Sequencing was done on a sample of PBMCs or T cells enriched from blood (not recorded which). V is TRBV5-1 and J is TRBJ1-1; a possible D gene is TRBD1 (5 bases). The CDR3 protein is CASSPGGAGSGAFF. The CDR3 DNA sequence: TGCGCCAGCAGCCCTGGAGGGGCTGGCTCTGGAGCTTTCTTT.